Sequencing of this T cell receptor beta chain was carried out in a study of T-cell reconstitution after alpha-beta-depleted transplantation in children. Ten or more counts support this clonotype. What it binds is unknown. Unique molecular identifiers tagged the TCRbeta library. TCRdb re-called the PCR reads with MiXCR, one entry per CDR3 protein. The table has 100,000 to 120,000 distinct CDR3 sequences, about 6.5% seen once. Whole-study findings and limits: Diversity of TCRbeta at day 60 was high in some patients, arising from surviving recipient T cells and thymic progenitors. One year after transplant, T-cell counts and diversity came mostly from newly produced T cells. Two months or so post-transplant, alpha-beta T cells reportedly derived from several hundred expanded graft clones.

The CDR3 runs to 17 residues. CDR1 SGHTA and CDR2 FQGTGA come from the germline V gene. The V segment lost 0 bases and the J segment 3 bases; nucleotides outside the gene matches: 8. Source: PBMCs, mostly from graft donor cells, taken 360 days after TCRalphabeta/CD19-depleted stem cell transplant. This chain joins TRBV7-3 and TRBJ2-1; TRBD1 matches 7 bases. This TCR was sampled from a male patient under 10 years old who had a stem cell transplant for acute lymphoblastic leukemia, so the T cells may come from the graft donor. The CDR3 reads CASSLTWTGQIYNEQFF. As DNA, the CDR3 is TGTGCCAGCAGCTTAACCTGGACGGGACAGATCTACAATGAGCAGTTCTTC.